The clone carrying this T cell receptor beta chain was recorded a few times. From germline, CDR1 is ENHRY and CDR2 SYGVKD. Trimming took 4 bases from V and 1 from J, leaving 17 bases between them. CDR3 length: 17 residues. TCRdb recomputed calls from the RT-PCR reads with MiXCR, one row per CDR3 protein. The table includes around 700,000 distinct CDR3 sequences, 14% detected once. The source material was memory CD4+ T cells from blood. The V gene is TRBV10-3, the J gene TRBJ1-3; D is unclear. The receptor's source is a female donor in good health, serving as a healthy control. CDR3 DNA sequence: TGTGCCATCAGTGTAAGCCTAGGAAGTACTTCTGGAAACACCATATATTTT. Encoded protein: CAISVSLGSTSGNTIYF.